This T cell receptor beta chain was identified in a study of T cell repertoires in cytomegalovirus infection. Study background: CMV infection plus the matching HLA type was flagged by public TCR beta signatures. Notes on the study in general: HLA-C-restricted TCR beta clonotypes specific for CMV led the ex vivo response. CMV carriers with the relevant HLA were identified by cumulative public TCR beta family frequency.

TCRdb processed the reads anew with MiXCR; each CDR3 protein has one entry. This sample yields approximately 500,000 distinct CDR3 sequences, of which 10% to 12% are seen a single time; about a tenth belongs to the top ten. This clonotype appeared many times. Antigen unknown. The receptor was derived from a human donor in good health (CMV status not recorded). Some clones in this sample may be carry-over from other donors' samples. Sequencing was carried out using PBMCs.

This chain's CDR3 is CAGLAHTGELFF. In nucleotides, the CDR3 is TGTGCGGGGCTAGCGCACACCGGGGAGCTGTTTTTT. This chain uses TRBV28 with TRBJ2-2, with D perhaps TRBD2 (6 bases). The germline gives CDR1 MDHEN, CDR2 SYDVKM. There are 12 residues in the CDR3.